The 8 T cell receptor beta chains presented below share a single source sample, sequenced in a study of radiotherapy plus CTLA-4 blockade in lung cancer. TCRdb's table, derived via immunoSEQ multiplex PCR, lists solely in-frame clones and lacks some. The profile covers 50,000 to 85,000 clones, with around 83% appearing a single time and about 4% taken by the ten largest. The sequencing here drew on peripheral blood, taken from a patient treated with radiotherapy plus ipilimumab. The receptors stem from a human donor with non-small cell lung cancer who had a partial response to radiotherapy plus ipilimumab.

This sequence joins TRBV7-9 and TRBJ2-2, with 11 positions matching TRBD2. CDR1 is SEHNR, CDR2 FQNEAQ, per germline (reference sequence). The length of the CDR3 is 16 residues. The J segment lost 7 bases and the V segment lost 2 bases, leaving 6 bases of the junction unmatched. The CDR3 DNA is TGTGCCAGCAGCTTAACTAGCGGGAGTAGTGGCGGGGAGCTGTTTTTT. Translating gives CASSLTSGSSGGELFF.

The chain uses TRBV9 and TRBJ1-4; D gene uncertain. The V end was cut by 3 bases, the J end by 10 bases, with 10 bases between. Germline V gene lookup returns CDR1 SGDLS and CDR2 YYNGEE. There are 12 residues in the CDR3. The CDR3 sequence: CASSAFSGKLFF. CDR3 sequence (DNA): TGTGCCAGCAGCGCCTTCTCGGGAAAACTGTTTTTT.

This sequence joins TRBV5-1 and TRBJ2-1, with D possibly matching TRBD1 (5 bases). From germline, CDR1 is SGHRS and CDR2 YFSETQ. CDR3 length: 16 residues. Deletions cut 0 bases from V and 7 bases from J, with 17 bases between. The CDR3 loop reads CASSLAVIGEGNEQFF. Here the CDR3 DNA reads TGCGCCAGCAGCTTGGCCGTCATAGGGGAAGGAAATGAGCAGTTCTTC.

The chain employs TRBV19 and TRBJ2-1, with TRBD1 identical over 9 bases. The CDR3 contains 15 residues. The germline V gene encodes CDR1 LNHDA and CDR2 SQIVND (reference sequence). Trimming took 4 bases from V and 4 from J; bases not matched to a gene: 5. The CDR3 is CASSKGDRVYNEQFF. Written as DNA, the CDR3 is TGTGCCAGTAGTAAAGGGGACAGGGTTTACAATGAGCAGTTCTTC. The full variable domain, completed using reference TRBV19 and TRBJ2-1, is DGGITQSPKYLFRKEGQNVTLSCEQNLNHDAMYWYRQDPGQGLRLIYYSQIVNDFQKGDIAEGYSVSREKKESFPLTVTSAQKNPTAFYLCASSKGDRVYNEQFFGPGTRLTVL.

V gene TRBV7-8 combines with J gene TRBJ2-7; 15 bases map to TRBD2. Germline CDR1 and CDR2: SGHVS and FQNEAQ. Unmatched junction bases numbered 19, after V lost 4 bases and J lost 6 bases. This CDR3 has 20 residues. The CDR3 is CASSSDYRKGTSGGTGEQYF. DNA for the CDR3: TGTGCCAGCAGCTCAGATTACAGGAAAGGGACTAGCGGGGGGACCGGCGAGCAGTACTTC.

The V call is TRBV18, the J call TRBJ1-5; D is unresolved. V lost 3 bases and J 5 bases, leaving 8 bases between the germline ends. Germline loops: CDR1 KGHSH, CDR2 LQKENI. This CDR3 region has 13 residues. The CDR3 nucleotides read TGTGCCAGCTCACCGGATCAGGATCAGCCCCAGCATTTT. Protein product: CASSPDQDQPQHF.

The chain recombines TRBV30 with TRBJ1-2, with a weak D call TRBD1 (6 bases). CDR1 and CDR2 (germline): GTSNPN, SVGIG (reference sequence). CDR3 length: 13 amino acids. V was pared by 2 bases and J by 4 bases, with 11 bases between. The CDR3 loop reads CAWSSGQLYGYTF. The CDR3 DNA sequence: TGTGCCTGGAGTAGCGGACAGCTCTATGGCTACACCTTC.

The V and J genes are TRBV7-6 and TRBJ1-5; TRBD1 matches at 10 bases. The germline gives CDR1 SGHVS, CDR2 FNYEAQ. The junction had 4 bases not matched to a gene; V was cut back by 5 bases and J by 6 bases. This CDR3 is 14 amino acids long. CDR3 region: CASSTGQGGQPQHF. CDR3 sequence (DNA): TGTGCCAGCAGCACCGGACAGGGGGGTCAGCCCCAGCATTTT.